What follows are 6 T cell receptor beta chains derived from one specimen sequenced in a study of cytomegalovirus exposure and HLA in healthy donors. Produced via immunoSEQ multiplex PCR; TCRdb's table is partial and in-frame only. The sample yields approximately 170,000 clones, less than 90% seen once. Specimen: PBMCs. These receptors were taken from a man under 40 in good health and CMV-seropositive.

The chain uses TRBV20-1 and TRBJ2-7, with D possibly being TRBD2 (5 bases). Trimming removed 3 bases at V and 5 bases at J, with 8 bases between. Germline V gives CDR1 DFQATT, CDR2 SNEGSKA (reference sequence). This CDR3 is built from 11 residues. The CDR3 protein is CSARKRDEQYF. The CDR3 bases are TGCAGTGCTAGGAAGAGGGACGAGCAGTACTTC.

CDR3 sequence: CASSAGRGNQPQHF. The CDR3 DNA reads TGTGCCAGCAGCGCCGGACGGGGGAATCAGCCCCAGCATTTT. This sequence joins TRBV5-6 and TRBJ1-5; weak D call: TRBD1 (5 bases). CDR1 is SGHDT, CDR2 YYEEEE, per germline. The CDR3 totals 14 residues. V was pared by 4 bases and J by 4 bases, with 12 bases between. The full variable domain, completed using reference TRBV5-6 and TRBJ1-5, is DAGVTQSPTHLIKTRGQQVTLRCSPKSGHDTVSWYQQALGQGPQFIFQYYEEEERQRGNFPDRFSGHQFPNYSSELNVNALLLGDSALYLCASSAGRGNQPQHFGDGTRLSIL.

The chain uses TRBV4-3 and TRBJ1-1; D might be TRBD1 (6 bases). In germline, CDR1 is LGHNA, CDR2 YSLEER. Deletions cut 1 base from V and 3 bases from J, with 12 bases between. This CDR3 spans 15 amino acids. CDR3 amino acids: CASSQGGRGDTEAFF. CDR3 nucleotide sequence: TGCGCCAGCAGCCAAGGGGGGCGAGGGGACACTGAAGCTTTCTTT.

The V and J genes are TRBV30 and TRBJ1-2, with 7 bases identical to TRBD1. CDR1 GTSNPN and CDR2 SVGIG come from the germline V gene (reference sequence). The CDR3 loop spans 16 amino acids. Trimming removed 3 bases from V and 2 bases from J; junction bases left unmatched: 12. The CDR3 reads CAWRASGQAQNYGYTF. In DNA, the CDR3 is TGTGCCTGGAGAGCGAGCGGACAGGCCCAGAACTATGGCTACACCTTC.

This sequence joins TRBV28 and TRBJ2-2, with 7 bases fitting TRBD1. The CDR3 totals 15 residues. The trim removed 3 bases at V and 1 base at J, leaving 2 bases unmatched. The germline V gene has CDR1 MDHEN and CDR2 SYDVKM. As DNA, the CDR3 is TGTGCCAGCAGTTTGACAGGGCAGAACACCGGGGAGCTGTTTTTT. The encoded protein is CASSLTGQNTGELFF.

The chain is built from TRBV11-3 and TRBJ2-1; 9 bases fit TRBD1. J lost 2 bases, V lost 6 bases, and 5 bases had no gene match. CDR3 length: 15 residues. The germline CDR1 and CDR2 sequences are SGHNT and YENEEA. The CDR3 nucleotides are TGTGCCAGCAGGGCCGGGACAGGGCCCTACAATGAGCAGTTCTTC. This gives the protein CASRAGTGPYNEQFF.